Each of the 30 T cell receptor beta chains below was sequenced from the same sample in a study of regulatory T cells in long-lasting Graves disease. Both iRepertoire HTBI primers and Arm-PCR of CDR3 regions were used to build the TCR beta libraries. MiXCR, applied by TCRdb to the multiplex PCR reads, yields one record per CDR3 protein. The table includes 450,000 to 500,000 distinct CDR3 sequences, 16% detected once. The time point denotes: newly diagnosed GD, antithyroid drugs for less than 3 months. PBMC RNA was the source of the TCR library. The sample was also linked to a second study, of T cells in Graves' hyperthyroidism and ophthalmopathy.

Here the sequenced sample was peripheral blood mononuclear cells (PBMCs), taken at new diagnosis, from a patient treated with antithyroid drugs. The receptors were gathered from a man aged 35 to 55 with Graves disease.

This clonotype was detected many times. CDR3 DNA sequence: TGTGCCAGCACAAAAGCAGGACAGACCATGAACACTGAAGCTTTCTTT. Encoded protein: CASTKAGQTMNTEAFF. J is TRBJ1-1 and V is TRBV5-5, with a possible D match to TRBD1 (6 bases). Germline loops: CDR1 SGHKS, CDR2 YYEKEE (reference sequence). Trimming took 6 bases from V and 0 from J, leaving 18 bases between them. The CDR3 is 16 residues long.

The sample holds many counts of this clonotype. The chain employs TRBV29-1 and TRBJ2-6, with D unresolved. This CDR3 has 14 amino acids. Deletions cut 6 bases from V and 1 base from J, with 10 bases between. CDR1 is SQVTM, CDR2 ANQGSEA, per germline. CDR3 protein: CSVQVGSGANVLTF. As DNA, the CDR3 is TGCAGCGTCCAAGTAGGGTCTGGGGCCAACGTCCTGACTTTC.

The sample holds a few counts of this clonotype. The V call is TRBV20-1, the J call TRBJ1-1; D ambiguous. Germline CDR1 DFQATT, CDR2 SNEGSKA (reference sequence). The CDR3 spans 13 residues. The ends were cut back, 1 base at V and 4 bases at J, with 10 bases in the middle. The CDR3 reads CSARGQKFTEAFF. CDR3 nucleotide sequence: TGCAGTGCTAGAGGGCAGAAATTCACTGAAGCTTTCTTT.

The chain employs TRBV5-4 and TRBJ2-3, with 10 bases fitting TRBD2. V shed 7 bases and J 2 bases; nucleotides not matched to a gene: 1. The CDR3 is 13 residues long. The germline V gene has CDR1 SGHNT and CDR2 YYREEE (reference sequence). The CDR3 bases are TGTGCCAGCGGACTAGCGGACACAGATACGCAGTATTTT. Translating it yields CASGLADTDTQYF.

The sample holds a few counts of this clonotype. This chain uses TRBV29-1 with TRBJ2-3; 9 bases map to TRBD1. CDR1 is SQVTM, CDR2 ANQGSEA, per germline. J lost 6 bases, V lost 6 bases, and 7 bases had no gene match. The length of the CDR3 is 13 residues. CDR3 sequence (DNA): TGCAGCGTAGCGACAGGGGGTACCGATACGCAGTATTTT. It is translated as CSVATGGTDTQYF.

This clonotype was picked up many times. The V gene is TRBV5-1, the J gene TRBJ2-1; TRBD1 might be the D (6 bases). Germline-derived CDR1 and CDR2 are SGHRS and YFSETQ. Trimming cost V 4 bases and J 12 bases, with 17 bases left between them. The CDR3 length is 13 residues. The CDR3 DNA is TGCGCCAGCAGCCAAACTACAGGGTGGGGGCAGTTCTTC. This codes for CASSQTTGWGQFF.

This clonotype was recorded many times. The rearrangement uses TRBV20-1 and TRBJ1-5; D gene uncertain. This CDR3 region has 11 residues. Trimming left V 2 bases short and J 6 bases short, with 5 bases between. CDR1 and CDR2 (germline): DFQATT, SNEGSKA (reference sequence). CDR3: CSARSGQPQHF. The CDR3 DNA sequence: TGCAGTGCTAGAAGTGGTCAGCCCCAGCATTTT.

The sample holds many counts of this clonotype. This rearrangement joins TRBV11-2 to TRBJ1-1, with D possibly TRBD1 on 5 matching bases. V lost 5 bases and J 4 bases, leaving 11 bases between the germline ends. Germline V gene sequence: CDR1 SGHAT, CDR2 FQNNGV. The CDR3 is made up of 13 amino acids. CDR3 DNA: TGTGCCAGCAGCGCCATGAGGGGCACTGAAGCTTTCTTT. This sequence encodes CASSAMRGTEAFF.

This chain joins TRBV12-3 or TRBV12-4 and TRBJ2-1; D perhaps matches TRBD2 (6 bases). Trimming stripped 5 bases from V and 4 bases from J, with 12 bases between. This CDR3 is 14 amino acids long. CDR3 sequence (DNA): TGTGCCAGCAGTCAACGGGAGTGGTACAATGAGCAGTTCTTC. This encodes CASSQREWYNEQFF.

This clonotype was counted many times. The rearrangement joins TRBV28 to TRBJ2-3; the D is unclear. The germline CDR1 and CDR2 sequences are MDHEN and SYDVKM. This CDR3 comprises 14 residues. V was cut by 4 bases and J by 4 bases, with 12 bases left in between. CDR3 DNA sequence: TGTGCCAGCAGTTCCCTTACCCAGCCAGATACGCAGTATTTT. Its translation is CASSSLTQPDTQYF.

In this sample, this clonotype turned up many times. This rearrangement joins TRBV6-1 to TRBJ2-1, with 8 bases aligning to TRBD2. Germline values: CDR1 MNHNS, CDR2 SASEGT. V was pared by 5 bases and J by 7 bases, with 16 bases of the junction left unmatched. This CDR3 has 17 residues. In DNA, the CDR3 is TGTGCCAGCAGTCCCCCGGTGCTAGCGGGCCCCGGGAATGAGCAGTTCTTC. Its protein product is CASSPPVLAGPGNEQFF.

The rearrangement links TRBV20-1 to TRBJ2-1; 9 bases line up with TRBD2. CDR1 and CDR2 from the germline V gene are DFQATT and SNEGSKA (reference sequence). V dropped 0 bases and J dropped 10; count of bases not matched to a gene: 10. The CDR3 spans 15 residues. CDR3 protein: CSARERAGGFREQFF. For the CDR3, the DNA is TGCAGTGCTAGAGAAAGGGCGGGAGGGTTCCGAGAGCAGTTCTTC.

This clonotype was found many times. V gene TRBV30 combines with J gene TRBJ1-1, with D tentatively TRBD1 (6 bases). V dropped 0 bases and J dropped 3 bases, with 14 bases sitting between them. The CDR3 consists of 15 residues. Germline CDR1 GTSNPN, CDR2 SVGIG (reference sequence). CDR3 region: CAWSVWGAQDTEAFF. For the CDR3, the DNA is TGTGCCTGGAGTGTTTGGGGGGCTCAAGACACTGAAGCTTTCTTT.

In this sample, this clonotype turned up many times. For the CDR3, the DNA is TGTGCCAGCAGTGAACTTAGAGGGGGCTGGGGCTATGGCTACACCTTC. Protein sequence: CASSELRGGWGYGYTF. The chain recombines TRBV6-1 with TRBJ1-2; 7 bases align to TRBD1. From germline, CDR1 is MNHNS and CDR2 SASEGT. V lost 2 bases and J lost 4; bases outside the gene matches: 10. CDR3 length equals 16 residues.

This clonotype was counted ten times or more. The chain uses TRBV28 and TRBJ1-1, with TRBD1 as a possible D gene (5 bases). V lost 7 bases and J 1 base, leaving 13 bases between the germline ends. This CDR3 comprises 14 residues. Per the germline V gene, CDR1 is MDHEN and CDR2 is SYDVKM. The CDR3 DNA is TGTGCCAGCACCTTGACAGTATCGAACACTGAAGCTTTCTTT. Translating gives CASTLTVSNTEAFF.

In its sample, this clonotype was seen many times. CDR3 nucleotide sequence: TGTGCCAGCAGTTACTGGATGAACACTGAAGCTTTCTTT. It specifies CASSYWMNTEAFF. The chain recombines TRBV6-5 with TRBJ1-1; D ambiguous. Deletions cut 1 base from V and 0 bases from J, with 3 bases between. CDR3 length: 13 amino acids. Looked up from germline, CDR1 is MNHEY and CDR2 is SVGAGI.

This clonotype was observed a few times. The chain couples TRBV20-1 to TRBJ2-7; a possible D gene is TRBD1 (5 bases). CDR3 length: 14 residues. CDR1 and CDR2 (germline): DFQATT, SNEGSKA (reference sequence). V was shortened by 7 bases and J by 7 bases, with 23 bases between the two germline ends. CDR3 nucleotides: TGCAGTGTGTCCCCAACAGGCGTCACGCGAGAGCAGTACTTC. Protein: CSVSPTGVTREQYF.

In its sample, this clonotype was seen a few times. The chain couples TRBV20-1 to TRBJ1-6; no firm D call. The CDR3 length is 13 residues. Germline loops: CDR1 DFQATT, CDR2 SNEGSKA (reference sequence). V lost 3 bases and J lost 10, with 13 bases in between. The CDR3 coding sequence is TGCAGTGCTAGTACAGTCAGCGGGTCACCCCTCCACTTT. Amino acids: CSASTVSGSPLHF.

The rearrangement joins TRBV9 to TRBJ1-5, with 7 positions matching TRBD1. Germline CDR1 and CDR2: SGDLS and YYNGEE. Trimming cost V 4 bases and J 3 bases; bases outside gene matches: 7. The CDR3 sequence is 15 residues long. The CDR3 sequence: CASSLDGTANQPQHF. The CDR3 bases are TGTGCCAGCAGCTTAGACGGGACAGCCAATCAGCCCCAGCATTTT.

This clonotype was seen a handful of times. This chain uses TRBV19 with TRBJ2-7; 10 nucleotides align to TRBD1. Trimming cost V 5 bases and J 5 bases; bases outside gene matches: 12. The CDR3 extends over 16 amino acids. Germline V lookup: CDR1 LNHDA, CDR2 SQIVND (reference sequence). The CDR3 sequence: CASSQPGTGVRNEQYF. CDR3 nucleotides: TGTGCCAGTAGTCAACCCGGGACAGGGGTAAGGAACGAGCAGTACTTC.

This clonotype showed up just a few times. The chain couples TRBV19 to TRBJ1-2, with 10 bases fitting TRBD1. This CDR3 is built from 14 residues. Per the germline V gene, CDR1 is LNHDA and CDR2 is SQIVND (reference sequence). V shed 7 bases, J shed 4 bases, and the junction held 6 bases outside the gene matches. The CDR3 spells CASIPGQGIYGYTF. CDR3 coding DNA: TGTGCCAGTATCCCGGGACAGGGGATCTATGGCTACACCTTC.

The V gene is TRBV5-1, the J gene TRBJ1-1; TRBD1 might be the D (5 bases). The CDR3 consists of 13 residues. V was shortened by 2 bases and J by 10 bases, with 15 bases between the two germline ends. The germline CDR1 and CDR2 sequences are SGHRS and YFSETQ. The CDR3 sequence is CASSFDSRAGAFF. CDR3 coding DNA: TGCGCCAGCAGCTTCGACAGCCGGGCCGGAGCTTTCTTT.

This clonotype came up a few times. This chain joins TRBV29-1 and TRBJ1-3, with 7 bases aligning to TRBD1. The junction had 4 bases not matched to a gene; V was cut back by 4 bases and J by 4 bases. Germline-derived CDR1 and CDR2 are SQVTM and ANQGSEA. The CDR3 runs to 13 residues. In nucleotides, the CDR3 is TGCAGCGTTGTCGGACAGGCCGGAAACACCATATATTTT. It yields the protein CSVVGQAGNTIYF.

The J gene is TRBJ2-7, the V gene TRBV6-5; 7 bases are shared with TRBD1. Trimming cost V 4 bases and J 3 bases; bases outside gene matches: 6. The V gene's germline CDR1 is MNHEY and CDR2 SVGAGI. This CDR3 is 14 amino acids long. The CDR3 sequence is CASSSPRDSYEQYF. The DNA for the CDR3 is TGTGCCAGCAGTTCCCCCCGGGACAGCTACGAGCAGTACTTC.

This sequence joins TRBV29-1 and TRBJ2-1, with D possibly TRBD2 on 5 matching bases. The CDR3 is 14 residues long. V was shortened by 3 bases and J by 0 bases, with 9 bases between the two germline ends. Per germline, CDR1 SQVTM and CDR2 ANQGSEA. The CDR3 nucleotides read TGCAGCGTTGATGGTGGGAGCTCCTACAATGAGCAGTTCTTC. This sequence encodes CSVDGGSSYNEQFF.

This clonotype was picked up a small number of times. The gene calls are TRBV7-9 and TRBJ1-3; TRBD1 matches at 10 bases. The V gene's germline CDR1 is SEHNR and CDR2 FQNEAQ (reference sequence). V lost 4 bases and J lost 0; bases outside the gene matches: 3. This CDR3 has 16 amino acids. This CDR3 is CASSSWTGGSGNTIYF. Written as DNA, the CDR3 is TGTGCCAGCAGCTCGTGGACAGGGGGCTCTGGAAACACCATATATTTT.

A few counts support this clonotype. The chain joins TRBV7-9 to TRBJ1-2; TRBD1 matches 10 bases. Germline V gene lookup returns CDR1 SEHNR and CDR2 FQNEAQ (reference sequence). After removal of 5 bases from V and 5 bases from J, the junction contained 5 bases not matched to a gene. The CDR3 consists of 14 residues. CDR3 in amino acids: CASSLGQGIYGYTF. CDR3 in DNA: TGTGCCAGCAGCCTGGGACAGGGGATTTATGGCTACACCTTC.

This clonotype came up many times. J is TRBJ1-1 and V is TRBV30; D is possibly TRBD1 (5 bases). Trimming shortened V by 3 bases and J by 1 base, and 12 bases separated the two germline ends. CDR1 and CDR2 (germline): GTSNPN, SVGIG (reference sequence). There are 14 residues in the CDR3. The CDR3 nucleotides read TGTGCCTGGAGCCCGGGACTGAAGAACACTGAAGCTTTCTTT. Translated, it gives CAWSPGLKNTEAFF.

V gene TRBV4-1 combines with J gene TRBJ1-2, with D hard to call. Looked up from germline, CDR1 is MGHRA and CDR2 is YSYEKL. The V gene lost 0 bases and the J gene lost 8 bases, with 22 bases spanning the gap. The CDR3 loop spans 17 amino acids. The CDR3 DNA reads TGCGCCAGCAGCCAAGAGGCCCGAAGTTGGGTGTCGGAAGGCTACACCTTC. It translates to CASSQEARSWVSEGYTF.

A few counts support this clonotype. Written as DNA, the CDR3 is TGTGCCAGCAGCGGCCCTAAAATTAGGCTAGCGGGAGATTACAATGAGCAGTTCTTC. This codes for CASSGPKIRLAGDYNEQFF. The chain joins TRBV7-2 to TRBJ2-1; 10 bases are a match to TRBD2. The CDR3 contains 19 residues. V shed 5 bases and J 4 bases; nucleotides not matched to a gene: 17. The germline gives CDR1 SGHTA, CDR2 FQGNSA. The complete variable domain, with remaining parts taken from reference TRBV7-2 and TRBJ2-1, reads GAGVSQSPSNKVTEKGKDVELRCDPISGHTALYWYRQSLGQGLEFLIYFQGNSAPDKSGLPSDRFSAERTGGSVSTLTIQRTQQEDSAVYLCASSGPKIRLAGDYNEQFFGPGTRLTVL.